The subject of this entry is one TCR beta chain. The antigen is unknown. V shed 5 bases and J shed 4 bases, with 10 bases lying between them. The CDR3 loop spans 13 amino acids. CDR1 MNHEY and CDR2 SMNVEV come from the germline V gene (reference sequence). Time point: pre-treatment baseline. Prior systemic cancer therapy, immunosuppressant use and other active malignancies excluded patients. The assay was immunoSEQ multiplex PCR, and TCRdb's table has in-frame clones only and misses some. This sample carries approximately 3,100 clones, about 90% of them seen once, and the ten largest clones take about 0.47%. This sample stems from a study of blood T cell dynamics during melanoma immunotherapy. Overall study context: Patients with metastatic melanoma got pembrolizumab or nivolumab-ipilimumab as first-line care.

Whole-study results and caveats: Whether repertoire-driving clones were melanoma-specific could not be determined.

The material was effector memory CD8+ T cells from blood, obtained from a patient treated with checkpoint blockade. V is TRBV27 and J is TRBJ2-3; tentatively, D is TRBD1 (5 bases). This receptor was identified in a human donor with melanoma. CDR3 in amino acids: CASSLTGSDTQYF. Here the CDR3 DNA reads TGTGCCAGCAGTCTTACAGGTTCAGATACGCAGTATTTT.